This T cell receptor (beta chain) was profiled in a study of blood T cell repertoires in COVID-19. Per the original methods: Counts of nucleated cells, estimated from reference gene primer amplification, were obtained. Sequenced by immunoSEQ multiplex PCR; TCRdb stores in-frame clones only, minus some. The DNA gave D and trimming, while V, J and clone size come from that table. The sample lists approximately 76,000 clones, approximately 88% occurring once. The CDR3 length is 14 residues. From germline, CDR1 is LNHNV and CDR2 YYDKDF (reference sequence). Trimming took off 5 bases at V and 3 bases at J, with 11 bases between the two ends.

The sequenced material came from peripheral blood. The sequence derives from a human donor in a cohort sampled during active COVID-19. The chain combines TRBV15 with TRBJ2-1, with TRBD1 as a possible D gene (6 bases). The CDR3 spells CATSRTDNYNEQFF. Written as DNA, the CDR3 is TGTGCCACCAGCCGGACAGATAACTACAATGAGCAGTTCTTC.